The rows below give T cell receptor beta chains drawn from one sample of a study of T cells in Graves' hyperthyroidism and ophthalmopathy. TCRdb reprocessed the multiplex PCR reads via MiXCR and lists one record per CDR3 protein. In the table there are hundreds of thousands of distinct CDR3 sequences, roughly a sixth of which are singletons. Material for sequencing was blood. These receptor sequences come from a woman in her fifties or sixties with Graves' hyperthyroidism that later progressed to Graves' ophthalmopathy. The CDR3 runs from the conserved cysteine through the conserved F or W. Fields, in order: clone size, D gene, V gene, J gene, CDR3 DNA, CDR3 protein. A D gene is named only where the DNA matches it firmly. Size values are once, few and many counts, or a class for expanded clones, and some rows have none.

size: -
D: -
V: TRBV5-1
J: TRBJ1-1
DNA: TGCGCCAGCAGCTTGTCCGTAGGGACTGAAGCTTTCTTT
CDR3: CASSLSVGTEAFF

size: -
D: TRBD1
V: TRBV20-1
J: TRBJ1-1
DNA: TGCAGTGCCATGACCGGGACAGTGAACACTGAAGCTTCCTTT
CDR3: CSAMTGTVNTEASF

size: few
D: -
V: TRBV18
J: TRBJ1-1
DNA: TGTGCCAGCTCGCTCAGGGAGGTGGGCACTGAAGCTTTCTTT
CDR3: CASSLREVGTEAFF

size: many
D: -
V: TRBV6-6
J: TRBJ2-5
DNA: TGTGCCAGCAGTTACCAGAGGGAGTTCCAAGAGACCCAGTACTTC
CDR3: CASSYQREFQETQYF

size: -
D: -
V: TRBV7-2
J: TRBJ1-3
DNA: TGTGCCAGCAGCTTACCCCCTGGGACGGACCGCCTTGTAAACACCATATATTTT
CDR3: CASSLPPGTDRLVNTIYF

size: -
D: TRBD1
V: TRBV7-8
J: TRBJ1-2
DNA: TGTGCCAGCAGCCCCATGGGGACAGGGGATGGCTACACCTTC
CDR3: CASSPMGTGDGYTF

size: -
D: -
V: TRBV4-1
J: TRBJ2-2
DNA: TGCGCCAGCAGCCAAGTTTATCGGGGTGGCACCGGGGAGCTGTTTTTT
CDR3: CASSQVYRGGTGELFF

size: few
D: -
V: TRBV6-1
J: TRBJ1-1
DNA: TGTGCCAGCACCAAGGTGACTGAAGCTTTCTTT
CDR3: CASTKVTEAFF

size: -
D: -
V: TRBV7-9
J: TRBJ2-3
DNA: TGTGCCAGCCAAAACCGCATTGGTAACACAGATACGCAGTATTTT
CDR3: CASQNRIGNTDTQYF

size: -
D: TRBD1
V: TRBV6-5
J: TRBJ2-1
DNA: TGTGCCAGCAGTTACTCCGGACAGGGGGCCTACAATGAGCAGTTCTTC
CDR3: CASSYSGQGAYNEQFF

size: -
D: TRBD1
V: TRBV10-3
J: TRBJ1-4
DNA: TGTGCCATCAGTGAATTGGGGCCACGGGGGACAGGGGCTTGGGAAAAACTGTTTTTT
CDR3: CAISELGPRGTGAWEKLFF

size: many
D: -
V: TRBV3-1
J: TRBJ2-7
DNA: TGTGCCAGCAGCCAAGATGTGGAGAGAACCTACGAGCAGTACTTC
CDR3: CASSQDVERTYEQYF

size: few
D: -
V: TRBV15
J: TRBJ1-1
DNA: TGTGCCACCAGCAGAGATCGCCGGGGGAACACTGAAGCTTTCTTT
CDR3: CATSRDRRGNTEAFF

size: many
D: -
V: TRBV20-1
J: TRBJ2-5
DNA: TGCAGTGCTAAGTCGACAGGCCAAGAGACCCAGTACTTC
CDR3: CSAKSTGQETQYF

size: many
D: TRBD1
V: TRBV20-1
J: TRBJ1-2
DNA: TGCAGTGCGCGGACAGGGGACTACTATGGCTACACCTTC
CDR3: CSARTGDYYGYTF

size: -
D: -
V: TRBV3-1
J: TRBJ2-5
DNA: TGTGCCAGCAGCCAATCACTCCGGGGCGGGGCTGGGGGGACCCAGTACTTC
CDR3: CASSQSLRGGAGGTQYF

size: -
D: -
V: TRBV27
J: TRBJ1-1
DNA: TGTGCCAGCAGCCTCGGGGGGTCCGCTGAAGCTTTCTTT
CDR3: CASSLGGSAEAFF

size: few
D: -
V: TRBV13
J: TRBJ2-3
DNA: TGTGCCAGCAGACGAAACCGGGACAAAATTCTAGATACGCAGTATTTT
CDR3: CASRRNRDKILDTQYF

size: few
D: -
V: TRBV30
J: TRBJ1-2
DNA: TGTGCCTGGAGTGGTCCCGCGGCGACCTATGGCTACACCTTC
CDR3: CAWSGPAATYGYTF

size: -
D: -
V: TRBV2
J: TRBJ2-7
DNA: TGTGCCAGCAGTTCCCACTCAGAGCAGTACTTC
CDR3: CASSSHSEQYF

size: few
D: -
V: TRBV10-1
J: TRBJ2-1
DNA: TGCGCCAGCAGTGAGTCGCGGCCCCCCTACAATGAGCAGTTCTTC
CDR3: CASSESRPPYNEQFF

size: many
D: -
V: TRBV7-9
J: TRBJ1-1
DNA: TGTGCCAGCAGCCCCATGAGCGGCACTGAAGCTTTCTTT
CDR3: CASSPMSGTEAFF